The subject of this entry is one TCR beta chain. These data come from a study of cytomegalovirus exposure and HLA in healthy donors. Clones were sequenced by immunoSEQ multiplex PCR, and TCRdb holds only the in-frame ones, with some missing. The sample lists around 300,000 clones; nearly 90% were seen once. The sequenced sample was PBMCs. The TCR was taken from a young man in good health and CMV-seronegative.

The chain's CDR3 is CASSQPGLAGEVSGANVLTF. CDR3 coding DNA: TGTGCCAGCTCACAACCGGGACTAGCGGGGGAAGTCTCTGGGGCCAACGTCCTGACTTTC. The J gene is TRBJ2-6, the V gene TRBV18; 14 bases are shared with TRBD2. The CDR3 covers 20 residues. The junction had 8 bases not matched to a gene; V was cut back by 4 bases and J by 0 bases. Germline V gene data show CDR1 as KGHSH and CDR2 as LQKENI. The full variable domain, with the rest looked up from reference TRBV18 and TRBJ2-6, is NAGVMQNPRHLVRRRGQEARLRCSPMKGHSHVYWYRQLPEEGLKFMVYLQKENIIDESGMPKERFSAEFPKEGPSILRIQQVVRGDSAAYFCASSQPGLAGEVSGANVLTFGAGSRLTVL.